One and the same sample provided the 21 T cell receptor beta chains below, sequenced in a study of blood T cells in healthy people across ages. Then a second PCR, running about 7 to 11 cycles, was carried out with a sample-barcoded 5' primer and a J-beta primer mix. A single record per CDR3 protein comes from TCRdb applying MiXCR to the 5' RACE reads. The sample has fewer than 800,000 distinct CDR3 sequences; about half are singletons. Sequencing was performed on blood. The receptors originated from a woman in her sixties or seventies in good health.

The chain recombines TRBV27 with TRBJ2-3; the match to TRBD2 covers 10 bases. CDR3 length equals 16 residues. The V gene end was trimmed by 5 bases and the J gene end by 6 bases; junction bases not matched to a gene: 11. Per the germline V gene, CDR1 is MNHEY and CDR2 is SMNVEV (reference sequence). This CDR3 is CASSEAGGPRGDTQYF. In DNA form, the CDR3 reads TGTGCCAGCAGTGAAGCGGGAGGGCCTCGAGGGGATACGCAGTATTTT.

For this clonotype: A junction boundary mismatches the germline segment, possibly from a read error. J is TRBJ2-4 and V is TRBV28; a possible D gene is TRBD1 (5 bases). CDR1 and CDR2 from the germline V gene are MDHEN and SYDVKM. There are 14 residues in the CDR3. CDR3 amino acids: CANSGAGAKNIQYF. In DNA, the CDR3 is TGTGCCAACAGTGGGGCTGGGGCCAAAAACATTCAGTACTTC.

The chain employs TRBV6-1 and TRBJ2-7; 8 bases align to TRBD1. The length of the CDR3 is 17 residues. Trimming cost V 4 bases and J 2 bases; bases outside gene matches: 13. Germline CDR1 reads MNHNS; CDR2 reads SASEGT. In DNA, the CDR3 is TGTGCCAGCAGTGTAAGCCAAACCACAGGGGGTACCTACGAGCAGTACTTC. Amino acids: CASSVSQTTGGTYEQYF.

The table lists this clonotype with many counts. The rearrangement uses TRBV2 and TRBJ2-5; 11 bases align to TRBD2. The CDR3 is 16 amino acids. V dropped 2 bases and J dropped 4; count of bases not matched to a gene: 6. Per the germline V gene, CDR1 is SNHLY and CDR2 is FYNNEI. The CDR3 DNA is TGTGCCAGCAGTGAATTACTAGCGGGAGTTGTAGAGACCCAGTACTTC. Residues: CASSELLAGVVETQYF.

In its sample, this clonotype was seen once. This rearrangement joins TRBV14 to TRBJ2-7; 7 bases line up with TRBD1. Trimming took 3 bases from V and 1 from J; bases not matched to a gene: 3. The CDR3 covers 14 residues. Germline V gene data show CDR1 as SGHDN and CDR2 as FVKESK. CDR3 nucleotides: TGTGCCAGCAGCCAGTCGGGACAGTCCTACGAGCAGTACTTC. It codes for CASSQSGQSYEQYF.

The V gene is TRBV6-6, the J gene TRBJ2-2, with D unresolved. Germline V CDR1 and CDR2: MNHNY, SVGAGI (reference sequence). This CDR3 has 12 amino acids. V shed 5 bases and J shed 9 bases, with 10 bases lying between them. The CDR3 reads CASSRPGRELFF. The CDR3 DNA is TGTGCCAGCAGTCGACCCGGCAGGGAGCTGTTTTTT.

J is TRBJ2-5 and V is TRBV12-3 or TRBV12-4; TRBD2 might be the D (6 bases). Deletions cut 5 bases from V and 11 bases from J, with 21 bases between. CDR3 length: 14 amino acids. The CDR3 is CASSVRGTPREQYF. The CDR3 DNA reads TGTGCCAGCAGTGTGAGAGGGACCCCCCGGGAGCAGTACTTC.

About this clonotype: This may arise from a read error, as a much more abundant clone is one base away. CDR3 bases: TGTGCCAGCTCACGCGCGTCAGGAACCTACGAGCAGTTCTTC. Protein sequence: CASSRASGTYEQFF. This sequence joins TRBV18 and TRBJ2-1, with no clear D. The CDR3 length is 14 residues. Germline V CDR1 and CDR2: KGHSH, LQKENI. The germline V and J ends were trimmed by 4 bases and 10 bases, with 17 bases remaining between them.

The CDR3 reads CSARDRGRKSEQYF. The CDR3 nucleotides are TGCAGTGCTAGAGATAGGGGGAGGAAATCCGAGCAGTACTTC. The chain joins TRBV20-1 to TRBJ2-5; D could derive from TRBD1 or TRBD2 (6 bases each). The J call may be faulty, since TRBJ2-7 better matches the DNA end. From germline, CDR1 is DFQATT and CDR2 SNEGSKA (reference sequence). CDR3 length: 14 amino acids.

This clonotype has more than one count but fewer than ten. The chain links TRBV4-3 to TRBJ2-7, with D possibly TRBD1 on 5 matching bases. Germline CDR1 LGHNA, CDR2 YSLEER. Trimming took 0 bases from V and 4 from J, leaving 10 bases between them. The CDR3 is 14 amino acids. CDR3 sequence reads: CASSQELTDYEQYF. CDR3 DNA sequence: TGCGCCAGCAGCCAAGAACTGACAGATTACGAGCAGTACTTC.

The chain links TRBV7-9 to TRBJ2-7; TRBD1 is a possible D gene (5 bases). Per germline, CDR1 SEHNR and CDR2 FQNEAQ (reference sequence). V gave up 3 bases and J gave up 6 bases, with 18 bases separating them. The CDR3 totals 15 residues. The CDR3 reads CASSLVAGLFAEQYF. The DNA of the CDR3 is TGTGCCAGCAGCTTGGTTGCAGGGTTGTTCGCCGAGCAGTACTTC.

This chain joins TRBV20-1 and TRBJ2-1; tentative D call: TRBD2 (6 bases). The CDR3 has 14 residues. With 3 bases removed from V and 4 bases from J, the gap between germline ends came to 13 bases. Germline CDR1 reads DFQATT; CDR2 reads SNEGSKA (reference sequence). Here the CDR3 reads CSARSVAVYNEQFF. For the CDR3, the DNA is TGCAGTGCTAGGTCGGTAGCGGTATACAATGAGCAGTTCTTC.

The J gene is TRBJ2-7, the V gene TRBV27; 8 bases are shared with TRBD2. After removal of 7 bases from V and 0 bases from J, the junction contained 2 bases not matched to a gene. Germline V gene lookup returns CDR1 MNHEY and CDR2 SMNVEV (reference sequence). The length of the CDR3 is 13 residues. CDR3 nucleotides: TGTGCCAGCATGCTAGCGGGCTCCTACGAGCAGTACTTC. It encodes CASMLAGSYEQYF.

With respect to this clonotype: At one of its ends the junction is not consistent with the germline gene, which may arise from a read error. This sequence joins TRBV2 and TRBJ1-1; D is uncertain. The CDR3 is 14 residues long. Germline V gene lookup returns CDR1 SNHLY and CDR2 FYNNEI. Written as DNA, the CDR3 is TGTGCCAGCAGTGAAGATACGGTGAACGCTGAAGCTTTCTTT. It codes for CASSEDTVNAEAFF.

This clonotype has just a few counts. CDR3 DNA: TGTGCCAGCAGCGTAGCAGCTAGCGGGGAAGAGACCCAGTACTTC. Translation: CASSVAASGEETQYF. The chain uses TRBV9 and TRBJ2-5; TRBD2 matches at 9 bases. V lost 0 bases, J lost 3 bases, and 3 bases stayed unmatched. Looked up from germline, CDR1 is SGDLS and CDR2 is YYNGEE. The CDR3 length is 15 residues.

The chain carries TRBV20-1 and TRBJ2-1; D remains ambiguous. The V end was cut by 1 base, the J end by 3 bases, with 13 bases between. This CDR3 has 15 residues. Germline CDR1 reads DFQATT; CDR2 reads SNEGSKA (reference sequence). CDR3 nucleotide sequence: TGCAGTGCTAGAGTACGGAGATTGGGCTACAATGAGCAGTTCTTC. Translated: CSARVRRLGYNEQFF.

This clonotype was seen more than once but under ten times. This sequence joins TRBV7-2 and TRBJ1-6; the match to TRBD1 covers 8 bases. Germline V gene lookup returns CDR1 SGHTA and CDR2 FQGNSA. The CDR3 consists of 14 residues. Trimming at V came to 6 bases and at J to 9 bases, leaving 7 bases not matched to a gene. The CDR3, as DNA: TGTGCCAGCAGTCCCAGACAGGGGACTTCACCCCTCCACTTT. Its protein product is CASSPRQGTSPLHF.

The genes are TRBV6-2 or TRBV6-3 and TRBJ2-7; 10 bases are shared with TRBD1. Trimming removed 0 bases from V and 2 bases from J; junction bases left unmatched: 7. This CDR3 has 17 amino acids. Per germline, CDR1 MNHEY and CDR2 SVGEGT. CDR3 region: CASSYSSPGQGPYEQYF. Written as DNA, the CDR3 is TGTGCCAGCAGTTACTCCAGTCCGGGACAGGGGCCCTACGAGCAGTACTTC.

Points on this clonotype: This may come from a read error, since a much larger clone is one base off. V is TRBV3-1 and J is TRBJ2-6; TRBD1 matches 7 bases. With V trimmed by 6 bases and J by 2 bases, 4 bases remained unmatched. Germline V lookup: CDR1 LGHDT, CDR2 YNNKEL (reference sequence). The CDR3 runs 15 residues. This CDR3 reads CASRRDRAGANVLTF. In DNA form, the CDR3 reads TGTGCCAGCAGACGTGACAGGGCTGGGGCCAACGTCCTGACTTTC.

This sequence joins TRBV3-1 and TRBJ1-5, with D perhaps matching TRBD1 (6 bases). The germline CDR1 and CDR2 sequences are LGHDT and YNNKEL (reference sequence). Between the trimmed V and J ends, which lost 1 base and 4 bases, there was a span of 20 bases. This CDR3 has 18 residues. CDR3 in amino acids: CASSQGVWGGTDNQPQHF. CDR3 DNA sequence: TGTGCCAGCAGCCAAGGCGTGTGGGGGGGCACGGATAATCAGCCCCAGCATTTT.

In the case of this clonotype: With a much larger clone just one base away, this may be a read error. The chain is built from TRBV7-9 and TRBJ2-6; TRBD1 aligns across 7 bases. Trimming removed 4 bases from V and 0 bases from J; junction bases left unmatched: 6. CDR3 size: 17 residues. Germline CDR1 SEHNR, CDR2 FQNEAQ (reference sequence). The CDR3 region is CASSSSRTGSGANVLTF. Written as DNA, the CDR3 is TGTGCCAGCAGCTCCAGTCGGACAGGCTCTGGGGCCAACGTCCTGACTTTC.